This T cell receptor (beta chain) was retrieved from a study of cytomegalovirus exposure and HLA in healthy donors. A word on this clone: As yet, its antigen is unknown.

Findings of the study overall: A likely sequencing artifact accounted for one observed cluster of highly shared sequence variants. A later analysis reportedly found that, within productive TCRs, an Asian-associated ancestry cluster had fewer N-insertions than the mean observed across the roughly 730 donors. In vitro testing confirmed three CMV-associated chains as specific for CMV antigens. A later analysis reported that several of the most significant clusters appeared to be linked to common viral pathogens, among them Epstein-Barr virus.

Vbeta (60) and Jbeta (13) primers were used in the PCR. Measured with immunoSEQ multiplex PCR; TCRdb has only the in-frame clones, and not every one. The table lists about 150,000 clones, around 67% of them singletons, with 1.6% in the top ten. This receptor was taken from a woman aged 18-29 years in good health and CMV-seronegative. The sequenced sample was PBMCs.

The CDR3 coding sequence is TGTGCCAGTAGTATGGCCTTTGCACCCTACGAGCAGTACTTC. Translating it yields CASSMAFAPYEQYF. The V gene is TRBV19, the J gene TRBJ2-7; D is unresolved. Trimming shortened V by 3 bases and J by 2 bases, and 11 bases separated the two germline ends. Looked up from germline, CDR1 is LNHDA and CDR2 is SQIVND (reference sequence). The CDR3 extends over 14 amino acids.